Presented here are 8 T cell receptor beta chains from one specimen sequenced in a study of blood T cell repertoires in COVID-19. Clones were read by immunoSEQ multiplex PCR, and TCRdb kept only the in-frame ones, dropping some. The table includes 150,000 or so clones, roughly nine tenths detected once. Sample: peripheral blood. These TCRs come from a man younger than 35 with COVID-19, enrolled during active disease.

V gene TRBV4-1 combines with J gene TRBJ2-7; 10 bases line up with TRBD1. The V and J ends lost 4 bases and 2 bases, in that order; junction bases with no gene match: 5. Germline CDR1 and CDR2: MGHRA and YSYEKL. The CDR3 sequence is 15 residues long. In DNA, the CDR3 is TGCGCCAGCAGCCCCAGTGGGACAGGGGCCTACGAGCAGTACTTC. Its protein product is CASSPSGTGAYEQYF.

This sequence joins TRBV2 and TRBJ2-2, with a possible D match to TRBD1 (6 bases). V was cut by 5 bases and J by 0 bases, with 16 bases left in between. Germline V gene lookup returns CDR1 SNHLY and CDR2 FYNNEI. This CDR3 has 17 amino acids. The CDR3 protein is CASSFARQDANTGELFF. As DNA, the CDR3 is TGTGCCAGCAGTTTCGCCAGACAGGATGCGAACACCGGGGAGCTGTTTTTT. The variable domain in full, with the rest retrieved from reference TRBV2 and TRBJ2-2, is EPEVTQTPSHQVTQMGQEVILRCVPISNHLYFYWYRQILGQKVEFLVSFYNNEISEKSEIFDDQFSVERPDGSNFTLKIRSTKLEDSAMYFCASSFARQDANTGELFFGEGSRLTVL.

The chain carries TRBV27 and TRBJ2-7; TRBD1 is a possible D gene (5 bases). Germline lookup yields CDR1 MNHEY and CDR2 SMNVEV (reference sequence). V was shortened by 5 bases and J by 5 bases, with 13 bases between the two germline ends. The CDR3 is 13 amino acids. The CDR3: CASSPTVFDEQYF. The CDR3 nucleotides are TGTGCCAGCAGTCCGACAGTATTCGACGAGCAGTACTTC.

The gene calls are TRBV7-9 and TRBJ2-7; D ambiguous. The CDR3 length is 15 residues. Between the trimmed V and J ends, which lost 3 bases and 2 bases, there was a span of 14 bases. CDR1 and CDR2 from the germline V gene are SEHNR and FQNEAQ (reference sequence). This CDR3 reads CASSFLGDSAYEQYF. CDR3 DNA sequence: TGTGCCAGCAGCTTCCTCGGTGATTCCGCCTACGAGCAGTACTTC.

Points on this clone: Its ends do not fully match the called genes, so a read error is possible. The chain uses TRBV6-1 and TRBJ1-4; D uncertain. The CDR3 has 15 amino acids. Germline-derived CDR1 and CDR2 are MNHNS and SASEGT. The CDR3 protein is CASSEMVAGREKLLF. In DNA form, the CDR3 reads TGTGCCAGCAGTGAAATGGTAGCGGGGAGGGAAAAACTGCTTTTT.

The chain employs TRBV7-2 and TRBJ2-1; TRBD2 matches at 13 bases. The CDR3 is 18 amino acids. CDR1 is SGHTA and CDR2 is FQGNSA in the germline V gene. V was clipped by 4 bases and J by 5 bases; unmatched bases: 11. In DNA form, the CDR3 reads TGTGCCAGCAGCTCACGAGGACTAGCGGGAGTATGGGACAATGAGCAGTTCTTC. Its translation: CASSSRGLAGVWDNEQFF.

For this clone: The same CDR3 arises from other DNA sequences in this sample as well. The chain couples TRBV2 to TRBJ1-2, with 9 bases matching TRBD1. After removal of 6 bases from V and 0 bases from J, the junction contained 2 bases not matched to a gene. The V gene's germline CDR1 is SNHLY and CDR2 FYNNEI. The CDR3 runs 14 residues. CDR3 protein: CASRGDRANYGYTF. The CDR3 DNA sequence: TGTGCCAGCAGGGGGGACAGGGCTAACTATGGCTACACCTTC.

The sample holds a few counts of this clone. The CDR3 coding sequence is TGTGCCAGCCGGGTAGGTAGCAATCAGCCCCAGCATTTT. Translation: CASRVGSNQPQHF. The chain employs TRBV27 and TRBJ1-5; no reliable D call. V gave up 8 bases and J gave up 0 bases, with 8 bases separating them. The length of the CDR3 is 13 residues. Germline lookup yields CDR1 MNHEY and CDR2 SMNVEV (reference sequence).